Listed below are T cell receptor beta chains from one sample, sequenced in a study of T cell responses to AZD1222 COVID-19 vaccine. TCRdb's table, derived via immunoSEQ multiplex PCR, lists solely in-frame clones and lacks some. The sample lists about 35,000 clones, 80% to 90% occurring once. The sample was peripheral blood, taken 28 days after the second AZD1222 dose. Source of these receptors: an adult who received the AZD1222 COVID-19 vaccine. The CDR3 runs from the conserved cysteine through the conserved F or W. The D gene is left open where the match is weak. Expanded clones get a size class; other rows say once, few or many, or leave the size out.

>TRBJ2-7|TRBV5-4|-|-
TGTGCCAGCAGCCGTAGCGGTTACGAGCAGTACTTC
CASSRSGYEQYF
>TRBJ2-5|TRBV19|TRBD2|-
TGTGCCAGTAGTGGGTGGGCTAGCGGGGCGATCCAAGAGACCCAGTACTTC
CASSGWASGAIQETQYF
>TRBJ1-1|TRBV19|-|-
TGTGCCAGTAGTATTGGCAGGCTCAACACTGAAGCTTTCTTT
CASSIGRLNTEAFF
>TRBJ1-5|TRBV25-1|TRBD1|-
TGTGCCAGCAGTCTTTGGACAGGGTGCGATCAGCCCCAGCATTTT
CASSLWTGCDQPQHF
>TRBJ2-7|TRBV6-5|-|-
TGTGCCAGCAGGGGTTACAGGGAGCAAGGGTACTTC
CASRGYREQGYF
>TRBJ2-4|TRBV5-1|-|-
TGCGCCAGCAGCCTCGACTTAGTCAAAAACATTCAGTACTTC
CASSLDLVKNIQYF
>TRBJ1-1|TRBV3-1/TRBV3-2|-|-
TGTGCCAGCAGCCAAGCCGACAGGTCCCGGACTGAAGCTTTCTTT
CASSQADRSRTEAFF
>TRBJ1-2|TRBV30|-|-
TGTGCCTGGAGTAAAGGGAGGACAGCCGACTATGGCTACACCTTC
CAWSKGRTADYGYTF
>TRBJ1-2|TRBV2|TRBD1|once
TGTGCCAGCAGACCCGGACAGGGAAATGGCTACACCTTC
CASRPGQGNGYTF
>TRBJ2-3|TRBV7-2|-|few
TGTGCCAGCAGTTCGGACTATGGAGATACGCAGTATTTT
CASSSDYGDTQYF
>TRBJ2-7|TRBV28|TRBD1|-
TGTGCCAGCTCGAACCCGGGACAGGCCTACGAGCAGTACTTC
CASSNPGQAYEQYF
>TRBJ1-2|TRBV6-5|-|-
TGTGCCAGCAGTTTGGTACCTCCTCGAGCTAACTATGGCTACACCTTC
CASSLVPPRANYGYTF
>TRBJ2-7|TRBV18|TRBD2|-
TGTGCCAGCTCACCGAACCCGACTAGCAACGAGCAGTACTTC
CASSPNPTSNEQYF
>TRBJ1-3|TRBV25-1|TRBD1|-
TGTGCCAGCAGTGAATATACAGGGGGCTCTGGAAACACCATATATTTT
CASSEYTGGSGNTIYF
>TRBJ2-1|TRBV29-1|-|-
TGCAGTGTGGGTAACAATGAGCAGTTCTTC
CSVGNNEQFF
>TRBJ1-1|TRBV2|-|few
TGTGCCAGCACTGTTACGGACAGTTTGAACACTGAAGCTTTCTTT
CASTVTDSLNTEAFF
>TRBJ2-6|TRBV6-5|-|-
TGTGCCAGCAGTTCGGCGGTGGCTGGGGCCAACGTCCTGACTTTC
CASSSAVAGANVLTF
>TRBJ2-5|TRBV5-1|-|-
TGCGCCAGCAGCTTGTTCGGGGGACAAGAGACCCAGTACTTC
CASSLFGGQETQYF
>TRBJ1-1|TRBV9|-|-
TGTGCCAGCAGCGTAGAGGGGAGGAACACTGAAGCTTTCTTT
CASSVEGRNTEAFF
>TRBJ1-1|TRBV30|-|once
TGTGCCTGCCAGATATTGGGCCCTGCGGAAGCTTTCTTT
CACQILGPAEAFF
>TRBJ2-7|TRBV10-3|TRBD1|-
TGTGCCATCACCGAGACAGGGGGTTCCTACGAGCAGTACTTC
CAITETGGSYEQYF
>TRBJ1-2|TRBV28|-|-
TGTGCCAGCAGTTTAATGTCCCTAAACTATGGCTACACCTTC
CASSLMSLNYGYTF
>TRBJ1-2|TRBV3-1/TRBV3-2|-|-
TGTGCCAGCAGCCAACGAGCAACGGACAGCTTGAGCTACACCTTC
CASSQRATDSLSYTF
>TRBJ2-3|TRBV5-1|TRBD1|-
TGCGCCAGTAGACGACAGGGGGAGTCAGATACGCAGTATTTT
CASRRQGESDTQYF
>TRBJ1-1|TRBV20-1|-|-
TGCAGTGCTTCCAGGAACACTGAAGCTTTCTTT
CSASRNTEAFF
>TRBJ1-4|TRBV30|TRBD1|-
TGTGCCTGGAGTGTCGGGACAGGAGGTGAAAAACTGTTTTTT
CAWSVGTGGEKLFF
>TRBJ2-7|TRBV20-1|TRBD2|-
TGCAGTGCTAGTGGACTAGCGGGAGTACGCAAAACCTACGAGCAGTACTTC
CSASGLAGVRKTYEQYF
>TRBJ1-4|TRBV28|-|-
TGTGCCAGCAGTTTGTGGCAGAACAATGAAAAACTGTTTTTT
CASSLWQNNEKLFF
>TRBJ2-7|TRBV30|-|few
TGTGCCTGGAGTTTAGGCCAGACCGAGCAGTACTTC
CAWSLGQTEQYF
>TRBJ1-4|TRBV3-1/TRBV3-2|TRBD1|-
TGTGCCAGCAGCCACGGACAGGGAACGGAAAAACTGTTTTTT
CASSHGQGTEKLFF
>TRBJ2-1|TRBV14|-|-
TGTGCCAGCAGCTACGGACGCAAGCAGTTCTTC
CASSYGRKQFF
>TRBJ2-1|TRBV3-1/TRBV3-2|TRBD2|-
TGTGCCAGCAGCCAAGGGCCCCGGACTAGCGGGATAGGTAATGAGCAGTTCTTC
CASSQGPRTSGIGNEQFF
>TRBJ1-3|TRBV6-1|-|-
TGTGCCAGCAGTGAACCTGGGAACACCATATATTTT
CASSEPGNTIYF
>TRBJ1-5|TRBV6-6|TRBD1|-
TGTGCCAGCAGTCCATCAACAGGGGGCGATCAGCCCCAGCATTTT
CASSPSTGGDQPQHF
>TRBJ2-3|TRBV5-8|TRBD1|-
TGTGCCAGCAGCCCCCGACAGGGGGGAACAGATACGCAGTATTTT
CASSPRQGGTDTQYF
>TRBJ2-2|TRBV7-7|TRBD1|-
TGTGCTAGCAGCTCAGGGGGAGCGCCCGGGGAGCTGTTTTTT
CASSSGGAPGELFF
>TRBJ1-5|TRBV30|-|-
TGTGCCTGGAGTGTAGACGGCAATCAGCCCCAGCATTTT
CAWSVDGNQPQHF
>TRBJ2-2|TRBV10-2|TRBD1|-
TGCGCCAGCAGTTTCGTGACAGGGGGCACCGGGGAGCTGTTTTTT
CASSFVTGGTGELFF
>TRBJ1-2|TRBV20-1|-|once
TGCAGTGCTAGTGGGGAGTCCTATGGCTACACCTTC
CSASGESYGYTF
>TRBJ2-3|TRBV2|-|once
TGTGCCAGCACCGGAGATACGCAGTATTTT
CASTGDTQYF
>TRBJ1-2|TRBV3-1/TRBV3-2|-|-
TGTGCCAGCAGGGATAGGGGAGCTAACTATGGCTACACCTTC
CASRDRGANYGYTF
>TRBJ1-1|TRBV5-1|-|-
TGCGCCAGCAGCCAGGGGACGAACACTGAAGCTTTCTTT
CASSQGTNTEAFF
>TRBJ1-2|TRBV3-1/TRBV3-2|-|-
TGTGCCAGCAGCCTAGGAGGGCATGGCTACACCTTC
CASSLGGHGYTF
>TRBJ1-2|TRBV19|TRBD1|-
TGTGCCAGTAGTATGCGGTCCGGGACAGGGGTTAACTATGGCTACACCTTC
CASSMRSGTGVNYGYTF
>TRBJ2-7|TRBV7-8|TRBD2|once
TGTGCCAGCAGACCCCAGGGGGGACTAGCGCTCGGCGAGCAGTACTTC
CASRPQGGLALGEQYF